The 25 T cell receptor beta chains reported below all come from one sample, sequenced in a study of response to subunit inactivated influenza vaccine. TCRdb re-called the RT-PCR reads through MiXCR, storing one row per CDR3 protein. The data hold about 520,000 distinct CDR3 sequences, with roughly 25% observed a single time. Sequences were derived from CD4+ T cells sorted from PBMCs, sampled around 5 days after vaccination. The receptors were sampled from a man aged 50 or older who received an inactivated influenza vaccine.

The chain recombines TRBV10-3 with TRBJ1-1; D may be TRBD1 (5 bases). Germline CDR1 ENHRY, CDR2 SYGVKD. V lost 8 bases and J 4 bases, leaving 17 bases between the germline ends. The CDR3 has 14 amino acids. DNA for the CDR3: TGTGCCATCTCGGGCCACGAGACAGCCACTGAAGCTTTCTTT. Its protein is CAISGHETATEAFF.

This clonotype was counted between two and nine times. The gene calls are TRBV24-1 and TRBJ1-4; no definite D call. CDR1 KGHDR and CDR2 SFDVKD come from the germline V gene. This CDR3 is built from 17 residues. The V gene lost 9 bases and the J gene lost 0 bases, with 19 bases spanning the gap. Here the CDR3 DNA reads TGTGCCACCCCAAGATACGAGGTAGTTGCAACTAATGAAAAACTGTTTTTT. It codes for CATPRYEVVATNEKLFF.

This clonotype was seen many times. The V gene is TRBV2, the J gene TRBJ2-3; D is perhaps TRBD1 or TRBD2 (5 bases each). This CDR3 is built from 14 residues. CDR1 and CDR2 from the germline V gene are SNHLY and FYNNEI. Between the trimmed V and J ends, which lost 5 bases and 0 bases, there was a span of 9 bases. DNA of the CDR3: TGTGCCAGCAGTCCGGGACGCAGCACAGATACGCAGTATTTT. Its translation: CASSPGRSTDTQYF.

This clonotype has just a few counts. This chain joins TRBV6-1 and TRBJ2-7; 7 bases fit TRBD1. The J segment lost 0 bases and the V segment lost 5 bases, leaving 7 bases of the junction unmatched. The length of the CDR3 is 15 residues. CDR1 and CDR2 (germline): MNHNS, SASEGT. The CDR3 bases are TGTGCCAGCAGTACGACAGGGACGCGCTCCTACGAGCAGTACTTC. Its translation: CASSTTGTRSYEQYF.

This clonotype was detected many times. This chain joins TRBV12-3 or TRBV12-4 and TRBJ2-5, with 7 positions matching TRBD2. The V segment lost 6 bases and the J segment 1 base; nucleotides outside the gene matches: 5. The CDR3 runs 14 residues. The CDR3 nucleotides are TGTGCCAGCAGGAGCGGGATCATCCAAGAGACCCAGTACTTC. Protein product: CASRSGIIQETQYF.

This clonotype was found a few times. The chain has TRBV4-2 and TRBJ2-2, with D perhaps TRBD1 (5 bases). V was clipped by 5 bases and J by 3 bases, with 7 bases between them. Germline CDR1 reads LGHNA; CDR2 reads YNFKEQ. CDR3 size: 13 residues. Written as DNA, the CDR3 is TGTGCCAGCAGCAAGACAGACACCGGGGAGCTGTTTTTT. Translating gives CASSKTDTGELFF.

This clonotype turned up a few times. The genes are TRBV29-1 and TRBJ2-3; the D is unclear. The CDR3 runs to 13 residues. Germline V lookup: CDR1 SQVTM, CDR2 ANQGSEA. With 4 bases removed from V and 6 bases from J, the gap between germline ends came to 14 bases. The CDR3 DNA sequence: TGCAGCGTTGCCCTCAGGAGCAGGGATACGCAGTATTTT. It yields the protein CSVALRSRDTQYF.

This clonotype was detected only a few times. The V gene is TRBV7-2, the J gene TRBJ1-1; unclear D gene. The CDR3 has 14 residues. The germline gives CDR1 SGHTA, CDR2 FQGNSA. Deletions cut 2 bases from V and 0 bases from J, with 7 bases between. CDR3 loop: CASSLHRVNTEAFF. CDR3 DNA: TGTGCCAGCAGCTTACATCGGGTGAACACTGAAGCTTTCTTT.

This rearrangement joins TRBV6-2 or TRBV6-3 to TRBJ2-7, with TRBD1 identical over 10 bases. V gave up 7 bases and J gave up 6 bases; unmatched junction bases: 9. This CDR3 is built from 14 residues. CDR1 and CDR2 (germline): MNHEY, SVGEGT. This CDR3 is CASMRQGALGEQYF. In nucleotides, the CDR3 is TGTGCCAGCATGAGACAGGGGGCGCTTGGCGAGCAGTACTTC.

The chain couples TRBV5-1 to TRBJ2-5, with D possibly TRBD1 on 6 matching bases. This CDR3 has 15 amino acids. The germline V and J ends were trimmed by 1 base and 4 bases, with 14 bases remaining between them. Germline CDR1 and CDR2: SGHRS and YFSETQ. The CDR3 here is CASSLSPRGRETQYF. The CDR3 nucleotides read TGCGCCAGCAGCTTGAGTCCCAGGGGCAGAGAGACCCAGTACTTC. Together with reference TRBV5-1 and TRBJ2-5, the CDR3 gives the full variable domain: KAGVTQTPRYLIKTRGQQVTLSCSPISGHRSVSWYQQTPGQGLQFLFEYFSETQRNKGNFPGRFSGRQFSNSRSEMNVSTLELGDSALYLCASSLSPRGRETQYFGPGTRLLVL.

Only a few counts were recorded for this clonotype. The chain employs TRBV7-8 and TRBJ2-3; D assignment may be TRBD1 or TRBD2 (5 bases each). Germline-derived CDR1 and CDR2 are SGHVS and FQNEAQ. The V end was cut by 1 base, the J end by 1 base, with 12 bases between. The CDR3 loop spans 16 amino acids. CDR3 region: CASSLVYGARTDTQYF. Written as DNA, the CDR3 is TGTGCCAGCAGCTTAGTTTACGGGGCCCGCACAGATACGCAGTATTTT.

A few counts support this clonotype. The germline gene is not matched at one end of the junction; a read error may be the cause. The CDR3 loop reads CASSADRAPATHVF. The CDR3 bases are TGTGCCAGCAGTGCGGACAGAGCACCAGCCACCCACGTCTTC. The chain uses TRBV2 and TRBJ1-2, with a tentative D call TRBD1 (6 bases). CDR3 size: 14 residues. CDR1 is SNHLY and CDR2 is FYNNEI in the germline V gene.

The chain carries TRBV7-9 and TRBJ2-2; no definite D call. V shed 5 bases and J shed 4 bases, with 11 bases lying between them. In germline, CDR1 is SEHNR, CDR2 FQNEAQ (reference sequence). This CDR3 spans 14 amino acids. CDR3 in DNA: TGTGCCAGCAGCGGTTACGGTTTCACCGGGGAGCTGTTTTTT. Amino acid sequence: CASSGYGFTGELFF.

The sample holds many counts of this clonotype. This chain's CDR3 is CASSTGISPDTQYF. In nucleotides, the CDR3 is TGTGCCAGCAGCACAGGGATCTCCCCAGATACGCAGTATTTT. J is TRBJ2-3 and V is TRBV7-2, with a possible D match to TRBD1 (6 bases). The CDR3 is 14 residues long. Germline CDR1 and CDR2: SGHTA and FQGNSA. V was pared by 5 bases and J by 4 bases, with 13 bases between.

This rearrangement joins TRBV5-1 to TRBJ2-3, with 10 positions matching TRBD2. Trimming removed 1 base from V and 5 bases from J; junction bases left unmatched: 25. Germline CDR1 SGHRS, CDR2 YFSETQ. The CDR3 is 22 residues long. CDR3 bases: TGCGCCAGCAGCTTGCCTCCGACGATTTTGCGAATTAGCGGGGGGTATGAAGATACGCAGTATTTT. Amino acids: CASSLPPTILRISGGYEDTQYF.

This clonotype came up a few times. The V call is TRBV5-1, the J call TRBJ2-3; 12 bases agree with TRBD2. From germline, CDR1 is SGHRS and CDR2 YFSETQ. The CDR3 spans 14 residues. V shed 6 bases and J 7 bases; nucleotides not matched to a gene: 6. The CDR3 spells CASNGLAGTNTQYF. CDR3 nucleotides: TGCGCCAGCAACGGACTAGCGGGAACAAATACGCAGTATTTT.

This clonotype was observed a few times. The chain carries TRBV20-1 and TRBJ1-5, with D uncertain. Germline V gene lookup returns CDR1 DFQATT and CDR2 SNEGSKA (reference sequence). The CDR3 has 14 residues. Trimming stripped 2 bases from V and 4 bases from J, with 12 bases between. The CDR3 reads CSARPGPPNQPQHF. CDR3 sequence (DNA): TGCAGTGCTAGACCAGGCCCTCCTAATCAGCCCCAGCATTTT.

The chain links TRBV28 to TRBJ2-3; 9 positions match TRBD2. The ends lost 1 base at V and 4 bases at J; junction bases unmatched: 9. Germline CDR1 reads MDHEN; CDR2 reads SYDVKM. The CDR3 has 17 amino acids. For the CDR3, the DNA is TGTGCCAGCAGTTTATCGGCTAGCGGGGCCCTTGCAGATACGCAGTATTTT. It is translated as CASSLSASGALADTQYF.

This clonotype was counted only a few times. The chain employs TRBV7-2 and TRBJ2-7; D is unresolved. Germline CDR1 reads SGHTA; CDR2 reads FQGNSA. The CDR3 spans 14 residues. Trimming removed 0 bases at V and 2 bases at J, with 8 bases between. The CDR3 DNA reads TGTGCCAGCAGCTTAGCGGGCGAACCCTACGAGCAGTACTTC. Residues: CASSLAGEPYEQYF. Variable domain in full (rest from reference TRBV7-2 and TRBJ2-7): GAGVSQSPSNKVTEKGKDVELRCDPISGHTALYWYRQSLGQGLEFLIYFQGNSAPDKSGLPSDRFSAERTGGSVSTLTIQRTQQEDSAVYLCASSLAGEPYEQYFGPGTRLTVT.

The genes are TRBV4-2 and TRBJ2-1; possible D gene TRBD1, 6 bases. This CDR3 spans 16 amino acids. Germline V gene sequence: CDR1 LGHNA, CDR2 YNFKEQ. V dropped 1 base and J dropped 3 bases, with 13 bases sitting between them. The CDR3 bases are TGTGCCAGCAGCCAAGTTTTCGACAGGCTCTACAATGAGCAGTTCTTC. Translation gives CASSQVFDRLYNEQFF.

This clonotype was recorded a few times. V is TRBV12-3 or TRBV12-4 and J is TRBJ2-3; D might be TRBD2 (6 bases). The germline V and J ends were trimmed by 2 bases and 7 bases, with 10 bases remaining between them. This CDR3 is built from 13 residues. CDR3 sequence reads: CASSLPGRYTQYF. As DNA, the CDR3 is TGTGCCAGCAGTTTACCAGGGAGGTATACGCAGTATTTT.

Regarding this clonotype: The junction departs from the called germline gene at one end, perhaps through a read error. This sequence joins TRBV10-3 and TRBJ2-3; a weak D match, TRBD1 (5 bases). CDR1 and CDR2 (germline): ENHRY, SYGVKD. This CDR3 spans 15 amino acids. The DNA of the CDR3 is TGTGCCATCAGTGACAGGGCCAAGCGCGCAGACACGCAGTATTTT. It codes for CAISDRAKRADTQYF.

This clonotype has just a few counts. The chain is built from TRBV5-5 and TRBJ2-2; D gene ambiguous. The CDR3 totals 16 residues. Germline V gene lookup returns CDR1 SGHKS and CDR2 YYEKEE (reference sequence). Trimming stripped 2 bases from V and 2 bases from J, with 13 bases between. CDR3 in DNA: TGTGCCAGCAGCTTTGATCGGCAGCCAAACACCGGGGAGCTGTTTTTT. The encoded protein is CASSFDRQPNTGELFF.

At least ten counts were recorded for this clonotype. V is TRBV6-5 and J is TRBJ2-5; 7 bases align to TRBD1. After removal of 1 base from V and 1 base from J, the junction contained 3 bases not matched to a gene. From germline, CDR1 is MNHEY and CDR2 SVGAGI. CDR3 length equals 15 residues. Here the CDR3 DNA reads TGTGCCAGCAGTTACTGGTCAGGGGGCCAAGAGACCCAGTACTTC. Protein product: CASSYWSGGQETQYF.

This clonotype was counted between two and nine times. V gene TRBV7-9 combines with J gene TRBJ1-1, with unresolved D. Germline CDR1 reads SEHNR; CDR2 reads FQNEAQ (reference sequence). The V and J ends lost 1 base and 6 bases respectively, with 15 bases between them. This CDR3 comprises 15 residues. For the CDR3, the DNA is TGTGCCAGCAGCTTAGTCGGCGGACGGTACGCTGAAGCTTTCTTT. Amino acids: CASSLVGGRYAEAFF.